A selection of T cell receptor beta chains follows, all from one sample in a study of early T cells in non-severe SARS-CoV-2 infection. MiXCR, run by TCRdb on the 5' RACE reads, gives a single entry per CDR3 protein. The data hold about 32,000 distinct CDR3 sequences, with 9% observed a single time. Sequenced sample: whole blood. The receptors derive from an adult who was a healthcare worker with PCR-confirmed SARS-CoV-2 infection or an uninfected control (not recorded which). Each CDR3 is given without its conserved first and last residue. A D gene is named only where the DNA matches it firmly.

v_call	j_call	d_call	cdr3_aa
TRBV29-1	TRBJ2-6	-	SVQGQGFANVLT
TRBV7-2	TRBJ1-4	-	ASSLLAGANEKLF
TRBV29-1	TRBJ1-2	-	SGQDKSYGYT
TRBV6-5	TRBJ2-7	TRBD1	ASSYRDRGPYEQY
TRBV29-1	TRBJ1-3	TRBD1	SVAFRGGNTIY
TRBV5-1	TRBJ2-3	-	ASRIRTDTQY
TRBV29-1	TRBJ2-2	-	SVERNTGELF
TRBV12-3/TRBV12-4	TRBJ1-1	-	ASKTGLETEAF
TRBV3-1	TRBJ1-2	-	ASSRGRGDYGYT
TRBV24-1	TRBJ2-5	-	ATSPEFLETQY
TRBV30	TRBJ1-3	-	AWSVPTGTRNTIY
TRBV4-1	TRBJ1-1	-	ASSPPRAGPEAF
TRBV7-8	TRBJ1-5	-	ASSIIQGDQPQH
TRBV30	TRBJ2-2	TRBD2	AWKQQRGGELF
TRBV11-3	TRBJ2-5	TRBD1	ASSTGQGAAETQY
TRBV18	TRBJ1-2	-	ASSPDSTNYGYT
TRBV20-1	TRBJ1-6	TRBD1	SASRRGPDSPLH
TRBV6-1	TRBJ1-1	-	ASSALRGQSEAF
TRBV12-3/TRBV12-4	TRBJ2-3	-	ASTGGTDTDTQY
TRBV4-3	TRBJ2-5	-	ASSQELRSWETQY
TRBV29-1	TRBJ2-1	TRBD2	STGGGGYPYNEQF
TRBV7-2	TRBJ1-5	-	ASSYSGVSNQPQH